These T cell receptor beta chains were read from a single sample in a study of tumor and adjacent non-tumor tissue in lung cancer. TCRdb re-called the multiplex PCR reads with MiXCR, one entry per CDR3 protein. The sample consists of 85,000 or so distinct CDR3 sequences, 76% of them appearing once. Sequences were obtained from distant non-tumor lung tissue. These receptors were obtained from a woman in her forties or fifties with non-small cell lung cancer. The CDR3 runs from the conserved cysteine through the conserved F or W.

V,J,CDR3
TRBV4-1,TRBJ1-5,CASSQEGQDNHPQHF
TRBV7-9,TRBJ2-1,CASSFGSRAIEQLF
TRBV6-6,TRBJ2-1,CASRTGSLAANNGQFF
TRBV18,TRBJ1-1,CASSEQGADSEAFF
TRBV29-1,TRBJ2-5,CSAREETQYF
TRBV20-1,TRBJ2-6,CSAKGLAGSSWANVLTF
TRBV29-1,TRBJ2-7,CIVEQRSHEQYF
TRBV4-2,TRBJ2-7,CARSQYRTGIYEQYF
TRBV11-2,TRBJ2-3,CASGLGSEDTRYF
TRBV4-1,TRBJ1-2,CASSCRQGNDYGYTF
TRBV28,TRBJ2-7,CASSDLVGGAAKQYF
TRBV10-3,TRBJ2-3,CAISVGQGYTDTQYF
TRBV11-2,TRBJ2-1,CASSLDYGDWHEQFF
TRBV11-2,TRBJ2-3,CASSLAGQLHRDTQYF
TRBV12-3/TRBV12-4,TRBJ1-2,CASTPYTGTPYDYTF
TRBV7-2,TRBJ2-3,CASSYNGRTSTDTQYF
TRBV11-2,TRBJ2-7,CTSSLTETIYEQYF
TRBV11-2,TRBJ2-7,CASSLVRDAYEQYF
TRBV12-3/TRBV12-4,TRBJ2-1,CASMLLAGAYNEQFF
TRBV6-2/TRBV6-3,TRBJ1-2,CAISPGTGNYGYTF
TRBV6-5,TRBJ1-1,CASSPGTVSHTEAYF
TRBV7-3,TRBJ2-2,CASSLAPRFTGELFF
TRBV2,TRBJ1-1,CASSDPRLYTEAFF
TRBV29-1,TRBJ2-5,CSVETALRQEAQYF
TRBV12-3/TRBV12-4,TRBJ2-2,CASSLGTGTNTVELFF
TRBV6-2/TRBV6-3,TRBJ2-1,CTSRYGTSYNELFF
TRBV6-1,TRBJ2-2,CASCEIEGAVGELFF
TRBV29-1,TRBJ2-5,CSVYRDSQETYYF
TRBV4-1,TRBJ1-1,CASRLLAYTEAFF
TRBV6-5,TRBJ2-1,CASTVTRSFYNEQFF
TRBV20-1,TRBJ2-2,CSAGDNTGEMFF
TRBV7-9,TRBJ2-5,CASRSRTSGRHQETQYF
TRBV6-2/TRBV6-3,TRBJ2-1,CARSYGTSYNEQFF
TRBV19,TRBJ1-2,CANSMKVGDNYGYTF
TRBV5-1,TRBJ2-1,CASSVTSGSSPEQFF
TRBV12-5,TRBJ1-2,CASGRRCYGNIF
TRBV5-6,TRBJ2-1,CASRSTRKISYNEQFF
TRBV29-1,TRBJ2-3,CSVLARTDMQYF
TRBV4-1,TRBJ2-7,CASRQDPGHSYEQYF
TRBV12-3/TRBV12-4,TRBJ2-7,CASSMPGGEQYF
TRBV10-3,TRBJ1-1,CAIGDSLNTEAFF
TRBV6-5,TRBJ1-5,CASSYSTAGGQPQDF
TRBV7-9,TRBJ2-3,CGSSLADRGLADTQYF
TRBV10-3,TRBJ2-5,CAISEATLGQGVGETQYF
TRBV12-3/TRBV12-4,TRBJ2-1,CASSFPQRDHNEQFF
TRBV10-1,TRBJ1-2,CATRTDGYTF
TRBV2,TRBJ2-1,CASSKGLAGGWGEQFF
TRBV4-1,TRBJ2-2,CASSQKAGIAANTGELFF
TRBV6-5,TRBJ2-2,CVSSHGSLGDTGELFF
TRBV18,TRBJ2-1,CASSPRDRYNEQFF
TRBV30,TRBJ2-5,CARSTLAGVGGTQYF